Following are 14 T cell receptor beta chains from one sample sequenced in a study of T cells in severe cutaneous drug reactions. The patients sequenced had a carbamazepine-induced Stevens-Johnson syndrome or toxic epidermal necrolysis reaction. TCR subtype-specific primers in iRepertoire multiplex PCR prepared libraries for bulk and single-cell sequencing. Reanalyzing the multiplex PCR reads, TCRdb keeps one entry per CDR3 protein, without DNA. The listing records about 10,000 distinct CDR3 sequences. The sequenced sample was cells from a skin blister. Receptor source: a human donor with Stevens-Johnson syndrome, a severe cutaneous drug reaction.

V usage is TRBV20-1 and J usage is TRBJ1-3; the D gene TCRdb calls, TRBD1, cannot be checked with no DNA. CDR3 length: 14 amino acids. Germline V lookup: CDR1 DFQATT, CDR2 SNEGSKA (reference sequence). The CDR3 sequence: CGVVRPGGGNTIYF.

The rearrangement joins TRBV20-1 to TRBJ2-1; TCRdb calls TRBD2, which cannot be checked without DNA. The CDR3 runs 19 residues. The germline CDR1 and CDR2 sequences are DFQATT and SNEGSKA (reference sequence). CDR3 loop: CSARDPGTSGRARYNEQFF.

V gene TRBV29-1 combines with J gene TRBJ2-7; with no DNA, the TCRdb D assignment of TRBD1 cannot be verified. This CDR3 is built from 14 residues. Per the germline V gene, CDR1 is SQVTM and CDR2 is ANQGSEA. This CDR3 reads CSVEDGRGRYEQYF.

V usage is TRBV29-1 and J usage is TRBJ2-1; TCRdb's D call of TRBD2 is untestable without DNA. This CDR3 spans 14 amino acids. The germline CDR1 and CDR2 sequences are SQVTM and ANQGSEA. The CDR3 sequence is CSGSTGGQYNEQFF.

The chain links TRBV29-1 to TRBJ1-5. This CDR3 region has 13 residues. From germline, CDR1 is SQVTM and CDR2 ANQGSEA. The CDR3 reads CSVEENSNQPQHF.

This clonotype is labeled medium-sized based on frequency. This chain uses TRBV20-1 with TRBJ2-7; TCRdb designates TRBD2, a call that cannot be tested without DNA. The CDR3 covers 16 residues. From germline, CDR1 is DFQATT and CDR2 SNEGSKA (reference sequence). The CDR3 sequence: CSARDPTSGRTYEQYF.

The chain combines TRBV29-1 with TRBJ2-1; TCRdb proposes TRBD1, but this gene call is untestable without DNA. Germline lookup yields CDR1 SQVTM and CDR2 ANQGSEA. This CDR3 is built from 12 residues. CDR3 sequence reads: CSVGWGGAEQFF.

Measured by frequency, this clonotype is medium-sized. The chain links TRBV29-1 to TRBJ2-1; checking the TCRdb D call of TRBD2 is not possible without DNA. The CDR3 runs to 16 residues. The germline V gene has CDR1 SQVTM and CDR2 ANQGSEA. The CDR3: CSVESAGVRVGNEQFF.

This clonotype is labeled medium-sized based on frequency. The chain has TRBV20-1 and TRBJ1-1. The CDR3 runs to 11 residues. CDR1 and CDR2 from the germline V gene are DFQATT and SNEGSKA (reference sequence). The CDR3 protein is CSARGNTEAFF.

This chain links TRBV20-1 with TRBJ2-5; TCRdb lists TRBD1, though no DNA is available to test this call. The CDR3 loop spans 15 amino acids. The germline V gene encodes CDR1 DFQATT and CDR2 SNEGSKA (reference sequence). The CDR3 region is CSAILTGQGLETQYF.

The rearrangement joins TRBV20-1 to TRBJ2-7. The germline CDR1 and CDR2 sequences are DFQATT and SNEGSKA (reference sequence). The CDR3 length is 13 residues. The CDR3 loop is CSASDNKGYEQYF.

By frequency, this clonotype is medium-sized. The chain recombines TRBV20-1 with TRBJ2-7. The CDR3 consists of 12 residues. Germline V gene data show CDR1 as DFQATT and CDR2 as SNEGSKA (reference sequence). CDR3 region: CSAGLASHEQYF.

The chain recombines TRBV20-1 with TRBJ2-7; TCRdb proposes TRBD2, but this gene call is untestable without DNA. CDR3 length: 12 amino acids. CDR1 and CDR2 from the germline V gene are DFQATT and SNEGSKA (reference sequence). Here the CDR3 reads CSARYAGREQYF.

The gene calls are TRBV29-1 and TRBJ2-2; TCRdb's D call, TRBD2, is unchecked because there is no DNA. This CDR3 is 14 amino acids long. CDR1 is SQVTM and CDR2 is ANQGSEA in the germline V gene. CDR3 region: CSVRQGGMTGELFF.